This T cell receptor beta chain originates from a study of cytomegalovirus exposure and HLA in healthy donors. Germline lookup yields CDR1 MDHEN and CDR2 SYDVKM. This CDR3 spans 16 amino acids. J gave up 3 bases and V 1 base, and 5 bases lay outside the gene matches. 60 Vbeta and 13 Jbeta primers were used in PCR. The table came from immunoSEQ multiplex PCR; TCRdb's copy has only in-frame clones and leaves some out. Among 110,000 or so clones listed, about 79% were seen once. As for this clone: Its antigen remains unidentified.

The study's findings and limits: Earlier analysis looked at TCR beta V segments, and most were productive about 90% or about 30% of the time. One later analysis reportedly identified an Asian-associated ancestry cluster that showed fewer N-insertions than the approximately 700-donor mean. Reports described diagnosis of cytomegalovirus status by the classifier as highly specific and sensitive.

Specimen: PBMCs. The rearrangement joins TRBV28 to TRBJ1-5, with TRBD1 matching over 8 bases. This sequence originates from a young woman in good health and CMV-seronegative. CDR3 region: CASSLFATGDNQPQHF. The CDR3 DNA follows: TGTGCCAGCAGTTTATTCGCGACAGGGGACAATCAGCCCCAGCATTTT.